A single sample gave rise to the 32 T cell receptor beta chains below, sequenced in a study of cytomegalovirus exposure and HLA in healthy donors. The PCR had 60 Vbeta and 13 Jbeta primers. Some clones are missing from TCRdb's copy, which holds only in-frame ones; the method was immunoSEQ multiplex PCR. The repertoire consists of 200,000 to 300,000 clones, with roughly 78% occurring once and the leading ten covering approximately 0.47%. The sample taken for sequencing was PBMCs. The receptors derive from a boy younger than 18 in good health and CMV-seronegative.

The CDR3 sequence is CASSYSYEQYF. The CDR3 DNA reads TGTGCCAGTAGTTACTCCTACGAGCAGTACTTC. This chain links TRBV19 with TRBJ2-7; D remains ambiguous. CDR3 length equals 11 residues. CDR1 is LNHDA, CDR2 SQIVND, per germline (reference sequence). V was cut by 5 bases and J by 0 bases, with 2 bases left in between.

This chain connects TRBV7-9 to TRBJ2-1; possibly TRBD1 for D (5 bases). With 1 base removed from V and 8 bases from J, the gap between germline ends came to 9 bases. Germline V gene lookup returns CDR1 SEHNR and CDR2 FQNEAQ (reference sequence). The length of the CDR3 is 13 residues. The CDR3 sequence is CASSLDWGYEQFF. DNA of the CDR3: TGTGCCAGCAGCTTAGATTGGGGCTATGAGCAGTTCTTC.

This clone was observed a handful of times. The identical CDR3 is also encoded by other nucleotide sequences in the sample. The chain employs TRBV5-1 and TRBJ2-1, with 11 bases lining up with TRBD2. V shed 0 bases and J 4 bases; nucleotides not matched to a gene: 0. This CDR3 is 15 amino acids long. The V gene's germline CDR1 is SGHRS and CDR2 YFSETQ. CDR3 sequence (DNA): TGCGCCAGCAGCTTGGGACTAGCGGGGTACAATGAGCAGTTCTTC. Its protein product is CASSLGLAGYNEQFF.

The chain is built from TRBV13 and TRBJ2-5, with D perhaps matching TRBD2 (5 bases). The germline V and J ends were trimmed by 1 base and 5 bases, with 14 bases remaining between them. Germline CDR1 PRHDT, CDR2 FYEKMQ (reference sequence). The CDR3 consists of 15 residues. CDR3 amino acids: CASSLELAKYETQYF. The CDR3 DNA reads TGTGCCAGCAGCTTAGAGCTAGCTAAGTATGAGACCCAGTACTTC.

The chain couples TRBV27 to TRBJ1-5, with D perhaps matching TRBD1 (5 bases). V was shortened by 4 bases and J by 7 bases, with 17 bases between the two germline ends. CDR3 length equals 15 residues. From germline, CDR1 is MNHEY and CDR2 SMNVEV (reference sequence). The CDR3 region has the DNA TGTGCCAGCAGTTCGCCCAGACAGACTTCGCAGCCCCAGCATTTT. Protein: CASSSPRQTSQPQHF.

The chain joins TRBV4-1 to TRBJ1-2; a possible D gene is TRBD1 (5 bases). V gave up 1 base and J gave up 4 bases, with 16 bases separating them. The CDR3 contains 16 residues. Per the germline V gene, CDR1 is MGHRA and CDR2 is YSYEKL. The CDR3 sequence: CASSQVRDGGGYGYTF. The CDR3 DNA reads TGCGCCAGCAGCCAAGTAAGGGACGGGGGAGGCTATGGCTACACCTTC.

The CDR3 region has the DNA TGTGCCAGCTCATCACAGGGGGCGGCAACTAATGAAAAACTGTTTTTT. Protein product: CASSSQGAATNEKLFF. The chain recombines TRBV18 with TRBJ1-4; TRBD1 matches at 9 bases. Germline lookup yields CDR1 KGHSH and CDR2 LQKENI. CDR3 length: 16 amino acids. With 5 bases clipped from V and 0 bases from J, the junction kept 4 bases outside the gene matches.

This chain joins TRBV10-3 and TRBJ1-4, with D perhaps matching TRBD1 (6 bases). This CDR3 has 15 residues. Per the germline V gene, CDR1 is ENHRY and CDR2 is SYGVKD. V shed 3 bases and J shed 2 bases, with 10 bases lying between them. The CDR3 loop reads CAISEGGATNEKLFF. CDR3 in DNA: TGTGCCATCAGTGAAGGGGGGGCTACTAATGAAAAACTGTTTTTT.

DNA of the CDR3: TGTGCCAGCAGCTCGACCCAGGGAACGGCTTTCTTT. Amino acids: CASSSTQGTAFF. The gene calls are TRBV11-3 and TRBJ1-1; tentative D call: TRBD1 (5 bases). Germline-derived CDR1 and CDR2 are SGHNT and YENEEA. Trimming stripped 4 bases from V and 11 bases from J, with 14 bases between. This CDR3 contains 12 residues. The entire variable domain, with the rest obtained from reference TRBV11-3 and TRBJ1-1, is as follows: EAGVVQSPRYKIIEKKQPVAFWCNPISGHNTLYWYLQNLGQGPELLIRYENEEAVDDSQLPKDRFSAERLKGVDSTLKIQPAELGDSAVYLCASSSTQGTAFFGQGTRLTVV.

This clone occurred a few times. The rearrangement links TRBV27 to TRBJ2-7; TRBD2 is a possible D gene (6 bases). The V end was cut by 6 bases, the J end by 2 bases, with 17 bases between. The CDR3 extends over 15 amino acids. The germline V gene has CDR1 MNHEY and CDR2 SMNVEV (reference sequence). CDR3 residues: CASSTILRGTYEQYF. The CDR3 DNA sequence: TGTGCCAGCAGCACAATACTTCGCGGGACCTACGAGCAGTACTTC.

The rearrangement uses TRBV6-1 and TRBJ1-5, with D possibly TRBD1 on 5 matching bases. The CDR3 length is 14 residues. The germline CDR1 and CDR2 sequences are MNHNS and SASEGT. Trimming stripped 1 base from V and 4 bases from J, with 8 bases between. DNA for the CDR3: TGTGCCAGCAGTGAAGGTCAGGGTAATCAGCCCCAGCATTTT. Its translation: CASSEGQGNQPQHF.

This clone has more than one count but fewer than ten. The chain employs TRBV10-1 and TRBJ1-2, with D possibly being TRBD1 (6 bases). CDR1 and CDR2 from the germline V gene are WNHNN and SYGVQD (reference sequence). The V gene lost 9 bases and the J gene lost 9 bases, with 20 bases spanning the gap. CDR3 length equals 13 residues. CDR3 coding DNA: TGCGCCAGAACCCGCGGGGGGCCAGGGTGCTACACCTTC. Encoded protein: CARTRGGPGCYTF.

The CDR3: CASSQASGGNTEAFF. CDR3 coding DNA: TGCGCCAGCAGCCAAGCTTCAGGAGGGAACACTGAAGCTTTCTTT. The gene calls are TRBV4-1 and TRBJ1-1; D is unclear. The CDR3 consists of 15 residues. CDR1 is MGHRA, CDR2 YSYEKL, per germline. Trimming took 1 base from V and 1 from J, leaving 10 bases between them.

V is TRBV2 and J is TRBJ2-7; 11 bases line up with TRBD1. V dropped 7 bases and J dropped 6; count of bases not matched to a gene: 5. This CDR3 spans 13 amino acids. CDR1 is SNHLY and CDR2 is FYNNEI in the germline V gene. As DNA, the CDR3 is TGTGCCAGCACAGCCGGGACAGGGGGCGAGCAGTACTTC. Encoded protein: CASTAGTGGEQYF. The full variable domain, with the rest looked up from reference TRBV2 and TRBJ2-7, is EPEVTQTPSHQVTQMGQEVILRCVPISNHLYFYWYRQILGQKVEFLVSFYNNEISEKSEIFDDQFSVERPDGSNFTLKIRSTKLEDSAMYFCASTAGTGGEQYFGPGTRLTVT.

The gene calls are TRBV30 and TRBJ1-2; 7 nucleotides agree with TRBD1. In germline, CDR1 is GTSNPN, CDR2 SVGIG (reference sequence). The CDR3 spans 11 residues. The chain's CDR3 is CACRQGRGYTF. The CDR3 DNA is TGTGCTTGCCGACAGGGTAGGGGCTACACCTTC.

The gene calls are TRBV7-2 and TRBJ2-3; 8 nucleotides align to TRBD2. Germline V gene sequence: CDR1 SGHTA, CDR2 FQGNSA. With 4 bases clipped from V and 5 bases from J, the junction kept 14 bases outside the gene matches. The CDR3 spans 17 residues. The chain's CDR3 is CASSSHREAGGRDTQYF. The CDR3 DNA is TGTGCCAGCAGCTCTCACCGGGAGGCGGGAGGAAGAGATACGCAGTATTTT.

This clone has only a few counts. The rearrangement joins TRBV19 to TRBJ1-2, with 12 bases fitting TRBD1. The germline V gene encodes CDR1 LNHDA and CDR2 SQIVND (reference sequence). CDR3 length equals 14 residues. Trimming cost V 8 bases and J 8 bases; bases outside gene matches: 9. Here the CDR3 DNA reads TGTGCCAGTTCCACGGGACAGGGGGCAGGGGGCTACACCTTC. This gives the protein CASSTGQGAGGYTF.

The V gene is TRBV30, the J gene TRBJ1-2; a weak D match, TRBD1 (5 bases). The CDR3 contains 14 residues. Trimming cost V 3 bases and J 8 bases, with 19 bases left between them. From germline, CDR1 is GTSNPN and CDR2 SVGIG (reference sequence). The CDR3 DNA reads TGTGCCTGGAGGGGAAGGGGATCTGGAAAGGGCTACACCTTC. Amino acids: CAWRGRGSGKGYTF.

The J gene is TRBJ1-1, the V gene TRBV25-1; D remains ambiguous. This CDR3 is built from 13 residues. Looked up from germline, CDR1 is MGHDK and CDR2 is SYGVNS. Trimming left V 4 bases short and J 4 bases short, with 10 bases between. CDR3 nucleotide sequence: TGTGCCAGCAGTGGGGCGCGGGGCACTGAAGCTTTCTTT. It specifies CASSGARGTEAFF.

The CDR3 region is CAWSGQTNTEAFF. As DNA, the CDR3 is TGTGCCTGGAGTGGACAAACGAACACTGAAGCTTTCTTT. The chain employs TRBV30 and TRBJ1-1, with unresolved D. This CDR3 spans 13 amino acids. Germline V lookup: CDR1 GTSNPN, CDR2 SVGIG (reference sequence). V was clipped by 1 base and J by 1 base, with 7 bases between them.

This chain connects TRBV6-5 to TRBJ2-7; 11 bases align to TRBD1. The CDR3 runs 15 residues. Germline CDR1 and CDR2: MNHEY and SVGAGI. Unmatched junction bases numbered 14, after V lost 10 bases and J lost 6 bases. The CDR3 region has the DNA TGTGCCACCGAAACGTCCGGGACAGGGGGTTGCGAGCAGTACTTC. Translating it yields CATETSGTGGCEQYF.

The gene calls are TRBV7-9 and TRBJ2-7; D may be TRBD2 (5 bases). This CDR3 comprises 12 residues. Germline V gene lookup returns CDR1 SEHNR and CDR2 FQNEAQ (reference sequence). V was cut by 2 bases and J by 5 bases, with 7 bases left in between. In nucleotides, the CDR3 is TGTGCCAGCAGCTTACCGGGGAACGAGCAGTACTTC. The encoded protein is CASSLPGNEQYF. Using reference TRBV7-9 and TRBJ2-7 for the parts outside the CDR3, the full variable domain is DTGVSQNPRHKITKRGQNVTFRCDPISEHNRLYWYRQTLGQGPEFLTYFQNEAQLEKSRLLSDRFSAERPKGSFSTLEIQRTEQGDSAMYLCASSLPGNEQYFGPGTRLTVT.

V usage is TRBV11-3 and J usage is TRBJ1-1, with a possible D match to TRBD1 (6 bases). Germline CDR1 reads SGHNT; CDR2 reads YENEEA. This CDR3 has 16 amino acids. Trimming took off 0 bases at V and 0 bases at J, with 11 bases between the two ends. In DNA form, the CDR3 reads TGTGCCAGCAGCTTAGAGGACAGTTTCATGAACACTGAAGCTTTCTTT. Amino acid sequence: CASSLEDSFMNTEAFF.

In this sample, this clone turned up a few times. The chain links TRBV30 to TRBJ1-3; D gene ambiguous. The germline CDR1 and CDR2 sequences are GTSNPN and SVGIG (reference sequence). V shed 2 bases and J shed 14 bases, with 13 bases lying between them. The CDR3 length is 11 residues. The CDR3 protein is CAWSQREPLYF. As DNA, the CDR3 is TGTGCCTGGAGTCAGAGGGAACCCTTATATTTT. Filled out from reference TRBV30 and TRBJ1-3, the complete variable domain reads SQTIHQWPATLVQPVGSPLSLECTVEGTSNPNLYWYRQAAGRGLQLLFYSVGIGQISSEVPQNLSASRPQDRQFILSSKKLLLSDSGFYLCAWSQREPLYFGEGSWLTVV.

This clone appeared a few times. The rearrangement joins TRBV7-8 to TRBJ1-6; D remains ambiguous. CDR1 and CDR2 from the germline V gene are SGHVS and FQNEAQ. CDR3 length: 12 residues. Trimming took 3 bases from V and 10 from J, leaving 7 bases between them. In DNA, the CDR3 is TGTGCCAGCAGCTTCGAGGGCTCACCCCTCCACTTT. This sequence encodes CASSFEGSPLHF.

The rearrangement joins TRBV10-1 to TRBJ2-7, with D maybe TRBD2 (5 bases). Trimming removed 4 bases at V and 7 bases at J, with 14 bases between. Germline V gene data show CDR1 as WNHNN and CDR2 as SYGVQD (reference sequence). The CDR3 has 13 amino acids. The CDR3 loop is CASSGSGEGEQYF. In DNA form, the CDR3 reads TGCGCCAGCAGTGGGTCCGGGGAAGGGGAGCAGTACTTC.

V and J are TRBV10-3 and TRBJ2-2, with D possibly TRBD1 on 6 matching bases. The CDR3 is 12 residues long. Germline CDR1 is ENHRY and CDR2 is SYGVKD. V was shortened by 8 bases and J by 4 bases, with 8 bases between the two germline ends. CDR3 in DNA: TGTGCCATCGGGGGCGGCACCGGGGAGCTGTTTTTT. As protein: CAIGGGTGELFF.

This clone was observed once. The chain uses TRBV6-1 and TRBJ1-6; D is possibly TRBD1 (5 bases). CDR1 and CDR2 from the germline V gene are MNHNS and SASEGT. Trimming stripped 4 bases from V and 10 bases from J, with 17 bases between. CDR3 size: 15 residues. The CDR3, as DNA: TGTGCCAGCAGTGTGGGGGTTGTGGGAGGGTCACCCCTCCACTTT. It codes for CASSVGVVGGSPLHF.

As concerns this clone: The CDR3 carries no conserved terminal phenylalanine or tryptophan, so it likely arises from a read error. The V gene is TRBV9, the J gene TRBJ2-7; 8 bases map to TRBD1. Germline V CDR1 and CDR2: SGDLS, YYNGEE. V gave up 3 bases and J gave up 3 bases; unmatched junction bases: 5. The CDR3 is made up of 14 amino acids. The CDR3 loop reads CASSAPGQGYEQYL. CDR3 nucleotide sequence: TGTGCCAGCAGCGCCCCAGGACAGGGCTACGAGCAGTACCTC.

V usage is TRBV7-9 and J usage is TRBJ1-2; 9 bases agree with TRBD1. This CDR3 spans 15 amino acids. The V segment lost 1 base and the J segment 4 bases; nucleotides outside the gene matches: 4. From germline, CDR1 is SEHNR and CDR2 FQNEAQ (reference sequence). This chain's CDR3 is CASSLDGTGSYGYTF. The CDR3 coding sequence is TGTGCCAGCAGCTTAGATGGGACAGGGTCCTATGGCTACACCTTC.

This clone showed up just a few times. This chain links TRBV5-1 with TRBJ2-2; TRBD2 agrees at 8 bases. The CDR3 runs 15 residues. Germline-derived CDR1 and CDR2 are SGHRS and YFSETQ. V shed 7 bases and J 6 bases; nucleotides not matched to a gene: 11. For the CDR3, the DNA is TGCGCCAGCGACATAGCGGGATTAGGGTCCGGGGAGCTGTTTTTT. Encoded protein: CASDIAGLGSGELFF. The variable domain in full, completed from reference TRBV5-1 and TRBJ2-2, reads KAGVTQTPRYLIKTRGQQVTLSCSPISGHRSVSWYQQTPGQGLQFLFEYFSETQRNKGNFPGRFSGRQFSNSRSEMNVSTLELGDSALYLCASDIAGLGSGELFFGEGSRLTVL.

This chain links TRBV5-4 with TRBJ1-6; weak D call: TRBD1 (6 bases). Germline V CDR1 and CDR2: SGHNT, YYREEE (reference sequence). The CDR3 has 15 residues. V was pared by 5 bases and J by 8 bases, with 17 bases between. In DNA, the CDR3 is TGTGCCAGCAGAGCTGGGGGGGCCGGGGATTCACCCCTCCACTTT. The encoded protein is CASRAGGAGDSPLHF.